This T cell receptor beta chain was obtained from a study of cytomegalovirus exposure and HLA in healthy donors. Study-level points and caveats: Later, an analysis found that common viral pathogens appeared to be linked with several of the most significant clusters.

Turning to this clone: Its specificity is unknown.

V lost 4 bases, J lost 6 bases, and 14 bases lay in between. This CDR3 comprises 14 residues. Germline V gene sequence: CDR1 SGHDT, CDR2 YYEEEE. In the PCR, 60 Vbeta and 13 Jbeta primers were used. TCRdb's copy holds only in-frame clones and misses some; the assay was immunoSEQ multiplex PCR. The repertoire includes more than 150,000 clones, around 85% of them detected once, and 1% to 1.5% sits in the top ten. Sequenced: PBMCs. The TCR sequence derives from a man over 45 in good health and CMV-seropositive. J is TRBJ1-3 and V is TRBV5-6, with D perhaps TRBD1 (6 bases). CDR3 protein: CASSLQGHLNTIYF. The CDR3 DNA reads TGTGCCAGCAGCCTCCAGGGGCACTTAAACACCATATATTTT.